This passage covers 5 T cell receptor beta chains from one sample sequenced in a study of PD-1 blockade in classical Hodgkin lymphoma. Sequencing used immunoSEQ multiplex PCR; TCRdb keeps in-frame clones, though not all of them. Among around 27,000 clones listed, just over 90% were seen once. Time point denoted: newly diagnosed, previously untreated cHL patient sample. Material: peripheral blood mononuclear cells (PBMCs). Receptors were obtained from a human donor with classical Hodgkin lymphoma.

V is TRBV14 and J is TRBJ2-7; no reliable D call. CDR1 and CDR2 (germline): SGHDN, FVKESK. With 2 bases removed from V and 6 bases from J, the gap between germline ends came to 8 bases. The CDR3 runs to 12 residues. The CDR3 nucleotides read TGTGCCAGCAGCCAATATCGTTCCGAGCAGTACTTC. As protein: CASSQYRSEQYF.

The genes are TRBV5-4 and TRBJ2-7, with D possibly TRBD1 on 6 matching bases. V was shortened by 0 bases and J by 4 bases, with 11 bases between the two germline ends. Germline CDR1 reads SGHNT; CDR2 reads YYREEE (reference sequence). This CDR3 is 14 amino acids long. The DNA of the CDR3 is TGTGCCAGCAGCTTGGCTCAGGGGTTTTACGAGCAGTACTTC. Protein: CASSLAQGFYEQYF.

The chain couples TRBV9 to TRBJ2-3; D gene ambiguous. Trimming took 1 base from V and 9 from J, leaving 12 bases between them. CDR1 SGDLS and CDR2 YYNGEE come from the germline V gene. The CDR3 runs to 13 residues. CDR3 loop: CASSVNSQETQYF. The CDR3 nucleotides are TGTGCCAGCAGCGTAAACTCCCAGGAGACGCAGTATTTT.

The chain uses TRBV6-1 and TRBJ1-2, with 7 bases aligning to TRBD1. Germline values: CDR1 MNHNS, CDR2 SASEGT. There are 13 residues in the CDR3. The junction had 3 bases not matched to a gene; V was cut back by 6 bases and J by 2 bases. CDR3 sequence reads: CASSPTGNYGYTF. The CDR3 coding sequence is TGTGCCAGCAGCCCGACAGGGAACTATGGCTACACCTTC.

This chain joins TRBV5-4 and TRBJ1-4; TRBD1 is a possible D gene (6 bases). The CDR3 runs to 13 residues. Germline CDR1 and CDR2: SGHNT and YYREEE (reference sequence). The ends were cut back, 0 bases at V and 6 bases at J, with 6 bases in the middle. As DNA, the CDR3 is TGTGCCAGCAGCTTGGACAGGGATGAAAAACTGTTTTTT. It is translated as CASSLDRDEKLFF.